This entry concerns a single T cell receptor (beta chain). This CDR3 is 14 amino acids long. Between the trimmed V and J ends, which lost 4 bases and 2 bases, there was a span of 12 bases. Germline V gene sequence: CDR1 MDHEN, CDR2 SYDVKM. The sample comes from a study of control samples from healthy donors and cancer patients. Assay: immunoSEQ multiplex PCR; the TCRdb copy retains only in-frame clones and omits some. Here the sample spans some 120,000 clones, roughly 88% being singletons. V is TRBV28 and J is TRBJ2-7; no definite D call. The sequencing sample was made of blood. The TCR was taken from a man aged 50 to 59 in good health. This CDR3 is CASSSGQAPYEQYF. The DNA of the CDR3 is TGTGCCAGCAGTTCCGGTCAGGCACCCTACGAGCAGTACTTC.